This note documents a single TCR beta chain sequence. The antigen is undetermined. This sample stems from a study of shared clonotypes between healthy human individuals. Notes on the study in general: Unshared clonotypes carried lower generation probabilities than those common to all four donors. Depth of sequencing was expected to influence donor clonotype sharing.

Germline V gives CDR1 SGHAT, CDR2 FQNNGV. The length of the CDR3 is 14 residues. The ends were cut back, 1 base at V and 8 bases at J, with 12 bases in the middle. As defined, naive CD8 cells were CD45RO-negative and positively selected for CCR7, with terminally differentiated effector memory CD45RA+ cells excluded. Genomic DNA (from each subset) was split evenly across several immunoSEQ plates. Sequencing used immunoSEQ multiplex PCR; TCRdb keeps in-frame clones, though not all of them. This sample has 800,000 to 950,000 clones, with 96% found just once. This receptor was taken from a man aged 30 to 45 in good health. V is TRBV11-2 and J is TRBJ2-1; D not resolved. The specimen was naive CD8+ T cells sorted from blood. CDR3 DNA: TGTGCCAGCAGCTTAGTTGGGTATCCATATGAGCAGTTCTTC. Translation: CASSLVGYPYEQFF.